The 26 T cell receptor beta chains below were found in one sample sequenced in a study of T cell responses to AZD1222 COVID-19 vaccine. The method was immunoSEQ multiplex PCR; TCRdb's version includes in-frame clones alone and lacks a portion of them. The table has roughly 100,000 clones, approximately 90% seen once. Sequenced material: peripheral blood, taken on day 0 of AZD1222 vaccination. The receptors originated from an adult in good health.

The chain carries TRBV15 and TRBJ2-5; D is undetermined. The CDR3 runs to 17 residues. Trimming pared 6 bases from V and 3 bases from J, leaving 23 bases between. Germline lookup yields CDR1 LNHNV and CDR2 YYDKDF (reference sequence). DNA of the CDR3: TGTGCCACCAGGTTGGAGCCCAGCGAGGAGTCTGAAGAGACCCAGTACTTC. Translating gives CATRLEPSEESEETQYF.

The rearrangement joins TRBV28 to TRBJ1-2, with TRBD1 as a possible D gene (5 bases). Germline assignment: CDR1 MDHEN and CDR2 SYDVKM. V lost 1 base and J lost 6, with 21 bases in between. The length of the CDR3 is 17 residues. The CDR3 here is CASSLLGVGGEDNGYTF. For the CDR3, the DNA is TGTGCCAGCAGTTTATTGGGGGTGGGAGGGGAGGATAATGGCTACACCTTC.

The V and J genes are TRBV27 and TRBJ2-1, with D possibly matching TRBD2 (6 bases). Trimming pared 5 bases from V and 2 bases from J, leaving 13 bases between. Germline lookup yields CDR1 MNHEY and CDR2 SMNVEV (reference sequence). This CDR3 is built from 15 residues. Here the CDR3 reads CASSIRDSAYNEQFF. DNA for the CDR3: TGTGCCAGCAGTATAAGGGACTCCGCCTACAATGAGCAGTTCTTC.

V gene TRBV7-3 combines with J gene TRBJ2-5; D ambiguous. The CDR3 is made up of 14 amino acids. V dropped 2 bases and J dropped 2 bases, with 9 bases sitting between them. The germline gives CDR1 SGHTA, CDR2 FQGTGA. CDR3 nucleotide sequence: TGTGCCAGCAGCTTATTAGGTCAGCAAGAGACCCAGTACTTC. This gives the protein CASSLLGQQETQYF. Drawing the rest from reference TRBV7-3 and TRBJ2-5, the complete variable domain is GAGVSQTPSNKVTEKGKYVELRCDPISGHTALYWYRQSLGQGPEFLIYFQGTGAADDSGLPNDRFFAVRPEGSVSTLKIQRTERGDSAVYLCASSLLGQQETQYFGPGTRLLVL.

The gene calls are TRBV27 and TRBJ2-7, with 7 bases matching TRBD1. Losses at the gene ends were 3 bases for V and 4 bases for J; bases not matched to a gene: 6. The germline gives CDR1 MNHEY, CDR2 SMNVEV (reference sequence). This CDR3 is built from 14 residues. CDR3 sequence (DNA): TGTGCCAGCAGTTTCGGGGCAGGGGGTTACGAGCAGTACTTC. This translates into CASSFGAGGYEQYF.

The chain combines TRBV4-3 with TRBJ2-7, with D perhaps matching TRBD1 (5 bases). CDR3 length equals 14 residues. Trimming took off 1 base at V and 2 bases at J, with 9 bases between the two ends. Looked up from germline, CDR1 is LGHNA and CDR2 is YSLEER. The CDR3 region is CASSQVAGTYEQYF. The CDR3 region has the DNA TGCGCCAGCAGCCAAGTGGCAGGGACCTACGAGCAGTACTTC.

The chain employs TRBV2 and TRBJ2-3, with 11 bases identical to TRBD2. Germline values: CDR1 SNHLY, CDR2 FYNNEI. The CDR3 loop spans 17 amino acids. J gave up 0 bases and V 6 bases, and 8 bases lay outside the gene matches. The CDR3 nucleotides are TGTGCCAGCAGAAGCCTAGCGGGGGGCCCTAGCACAGATACGCAGTATTTT. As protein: CASRSLAGGPSTDTQYF.

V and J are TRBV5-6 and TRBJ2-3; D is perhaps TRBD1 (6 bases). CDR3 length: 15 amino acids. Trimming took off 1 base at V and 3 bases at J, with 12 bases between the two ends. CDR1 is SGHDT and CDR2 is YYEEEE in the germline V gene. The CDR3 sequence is CASSLTRGSTDTQYF. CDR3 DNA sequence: TGTGCCAGCAGCTTGACAAGGGGGTCGACAGATACGCAGTATTTT.

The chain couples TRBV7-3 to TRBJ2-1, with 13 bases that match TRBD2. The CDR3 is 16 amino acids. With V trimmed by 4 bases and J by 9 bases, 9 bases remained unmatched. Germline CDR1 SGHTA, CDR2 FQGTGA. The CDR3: CASSSDTGLAGSEQFF. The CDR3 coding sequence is TGTGCCAGCAGCTCGGACACGGGACTAGCGGGAAGTGAGCAGTTCTTC. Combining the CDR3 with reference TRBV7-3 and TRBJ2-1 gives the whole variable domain GAGVSQTPSNKVTEKGKYVELRCDPISGHTALYWYRQSLGQGPEFLIYFQGTGAADDSGLPNDRFFAVRPEGSVSTLKIQRTERGDSAVYLCASSSDTGLAGSEQFFGPGTRLTVL.

The CDR3: CASSLGAGEETQYF. As DNA, the CDR3 is TGCGCCAGCAGCTTGGGGGCAGGGGAGGAGACCCAGTACTTC. This chain uses TRBV5-1 with TRBJ2-5; tentative D call: TRBD1 (6 bases). V lost 0 bases, J lost 5 bases, and 11 bases lay in between. The CDR3 has 14 amino acids. Germline-derived CDR1 and CDR2 are SGHRS and YFSETQ. The full variable domain, completed using reference TRBV5-1 and TRBJ2-5, is KAGVTQTPRYLIKTRGQQVTLSCSPISGHRSVSWYQQTPGQGLQFLFEYFSETQRNKGNFPGRFSGRQFSNSRSEMNVSTLELGDSALYLCASSLGAGEETQYFGPGTRLLVL.

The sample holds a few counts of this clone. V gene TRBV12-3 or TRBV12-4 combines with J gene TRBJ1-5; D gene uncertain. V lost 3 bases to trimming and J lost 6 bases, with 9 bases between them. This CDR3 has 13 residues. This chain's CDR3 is CASSLFGSQPQHF. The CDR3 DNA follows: TGTGCCAGCAGTTTGTTCGGGAGTCAGCCCCAGCATTTT.

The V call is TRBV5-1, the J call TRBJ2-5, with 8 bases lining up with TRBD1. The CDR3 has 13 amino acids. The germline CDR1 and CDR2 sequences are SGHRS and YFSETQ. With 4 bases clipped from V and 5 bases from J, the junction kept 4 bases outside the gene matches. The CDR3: CASSATGAETQYF. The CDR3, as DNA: TGCGCCAGCAGCGCGACAGGGGCCGAGACCCAGTACTTC.

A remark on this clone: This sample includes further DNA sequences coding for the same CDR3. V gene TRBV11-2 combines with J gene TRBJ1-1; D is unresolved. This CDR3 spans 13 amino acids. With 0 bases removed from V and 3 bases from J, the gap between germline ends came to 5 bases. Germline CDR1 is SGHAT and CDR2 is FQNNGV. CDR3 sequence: CASSLEADTEAFF. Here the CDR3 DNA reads TGTGCCAGCAGCTTAGAGGCGGACACTGAAGCTTTCTTT.

CDR3 residues: CASRSGTGMDEQYF. DNA for the CDR3: TGTGCCAGCAGATCCGGGACAGGGATGGACGAGCAGTACTTC. The chain is built from TRBV28 and TRBJ2-7; 9 nucleotides match TRBD1. CDR1 and CDR2 from the germline V gene are MDHEN and SYDVKM. Germline trimming cut 6 bases from V and 5 bases from J; bases unmatched to any gene: 8. The CDR3 contains 14 residues.

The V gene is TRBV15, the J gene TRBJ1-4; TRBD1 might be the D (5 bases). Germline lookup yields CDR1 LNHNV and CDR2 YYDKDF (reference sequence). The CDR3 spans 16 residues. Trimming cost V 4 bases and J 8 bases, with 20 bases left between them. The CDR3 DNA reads TGTGCCACCAGCATCCCCGGGGGAGGGAGGGACGAAAAACTGTTTTTT. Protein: CATSIPGGGRDEKLFF.

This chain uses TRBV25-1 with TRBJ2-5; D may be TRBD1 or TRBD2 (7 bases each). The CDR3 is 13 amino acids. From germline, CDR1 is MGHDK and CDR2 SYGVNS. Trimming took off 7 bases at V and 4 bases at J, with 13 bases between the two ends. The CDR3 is CASMPGGGETQYF. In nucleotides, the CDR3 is TGTGCCAGCATGCCAGGGGGGGGAGAGACCCAGTACTTC.

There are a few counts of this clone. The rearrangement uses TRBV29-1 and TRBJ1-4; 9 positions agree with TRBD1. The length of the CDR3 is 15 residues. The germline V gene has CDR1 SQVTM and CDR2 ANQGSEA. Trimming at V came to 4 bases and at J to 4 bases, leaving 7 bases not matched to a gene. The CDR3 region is CSVAATGGLNEKLFF. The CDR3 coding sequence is TGCAGCGTTGCGGCGACAGGGGGGCTTAATGAAAAACTGTTTTTT.

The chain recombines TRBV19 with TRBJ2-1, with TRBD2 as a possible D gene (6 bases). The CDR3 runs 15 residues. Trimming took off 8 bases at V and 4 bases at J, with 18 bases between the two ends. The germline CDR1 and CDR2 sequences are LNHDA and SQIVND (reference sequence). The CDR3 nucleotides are TGTGCCAGTGCTGAGGGGACTTCACCTTACAATGAGCAGTTCTTC. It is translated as CASAEGTSPYNEQFF.

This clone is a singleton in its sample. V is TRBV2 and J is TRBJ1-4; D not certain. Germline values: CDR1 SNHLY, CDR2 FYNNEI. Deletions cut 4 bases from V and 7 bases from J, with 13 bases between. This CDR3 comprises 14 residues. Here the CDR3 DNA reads TGTGCCAGCAGTGGAGCCACTAGGACTGAAAAACTGTTTTTT. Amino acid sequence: CASSGATRTEKLFF.

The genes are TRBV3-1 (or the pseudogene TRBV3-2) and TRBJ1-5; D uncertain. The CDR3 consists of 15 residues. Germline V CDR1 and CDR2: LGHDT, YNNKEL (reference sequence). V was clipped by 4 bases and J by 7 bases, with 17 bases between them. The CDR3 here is CASSRSGAGGQPQHF. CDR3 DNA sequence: TGTGCCAGCAGCCGCAGCGGAGCGGGTGGGCAGCCCCAGCATTTT.

The CDR3 DNA reads as TGCGCCAGCAGCTTGGCCTTGGGGGGCGGCTATGGCTACACCTTC. Encoded protein: CASSLALGGGYGYTF. The chain joins TRBV5-1 to TRBJ1-2, with D possibly TRBD1 on 6 matching bases. Germline V lookup: CDR1 SGHRS, CDR2 YFSETQ. Trimming took 0 bases from V and 4 from J, leaving 13 bases between them. This CDR3 comprises 15 residues.

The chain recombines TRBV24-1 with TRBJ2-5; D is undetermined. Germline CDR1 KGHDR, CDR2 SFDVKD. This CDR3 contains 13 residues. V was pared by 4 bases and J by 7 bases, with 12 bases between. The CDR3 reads CATSDDPGVTQYF. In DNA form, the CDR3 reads TGTGCCACCAGTGACGACCCTGGAGTGACCCAGTACTTC.

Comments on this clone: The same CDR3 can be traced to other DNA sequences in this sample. The CDR3 spells CASRRGNTEAFF. Here the CDR3 DNA reads TGTGCCAGCAGGAGAGGGAACACTGAAGCTTTCTTT. This sequence joins TRBV6-5 and TRBJ1-1; D unresolved. The CDR3 runs to 12 residues. V was trimmed by 6 bases and J by 1 base, leaving 6 bases between them. Germline lookup yields CDR1 MNHEY and CDR2 SVGAGI.

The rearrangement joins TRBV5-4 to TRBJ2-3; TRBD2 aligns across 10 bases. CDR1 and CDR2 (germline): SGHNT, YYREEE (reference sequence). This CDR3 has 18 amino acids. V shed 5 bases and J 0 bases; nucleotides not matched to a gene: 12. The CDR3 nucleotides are TGTGCCAGCAGTTCGGGGGCCAGCGGGAGGGCTAGCACAGATACGCAGTATTTT. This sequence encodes CASSSGASGRASTDTQYF.

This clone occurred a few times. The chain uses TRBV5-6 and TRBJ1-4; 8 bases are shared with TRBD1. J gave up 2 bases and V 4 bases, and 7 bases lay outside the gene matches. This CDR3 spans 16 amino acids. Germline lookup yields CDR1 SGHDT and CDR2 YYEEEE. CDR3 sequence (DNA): TGTGCCAGCAGCAAGTATCGGGACAGGACTAATGAAAAACTGTTTTTT. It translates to CASSKYRDRTNEKLFF.

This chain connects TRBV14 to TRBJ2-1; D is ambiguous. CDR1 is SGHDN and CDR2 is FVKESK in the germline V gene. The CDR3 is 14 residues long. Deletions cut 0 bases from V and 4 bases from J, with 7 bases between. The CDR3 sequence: CASSQDLEYNEQFF. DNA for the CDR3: TGTGCCAGCAGCCAAGATCTCGAGTACAATGAGCAGTTCTTC.